This TCR beta chain came from a study of blood T cell repertoires in COVID-19 (dated by TCRdb to the early 2020s). Study-wide context: The collaborator samples originated in the United States, Italy and Spain and spanned the acute and convalescent phases of COVID-19. Sample metadata almost always included a de-identified subject ID, COVID-19 status, age in years and sex. The material from the prospective study consisted of cDNA or gDNA derived from T cells, B-cell-depleted T cells, or PBMCs. A freely available public database, intended as a resource for researchers studying the immune response to SARS-CoV-2, is where the repertoires were released. Where available, HLA class I and class II types were obtained from metadata supplied by the sample provider rather than from assay-based typing. The dataset comprised deeply sampled blood TCRbeta repertoires from subjects exposed to, actively infected with, or recovered from COVID-19. Samples were obtained from the ongoing ImmuneRACE study (first 160 participants) and from 1,000 to 1,500 subjects provided by 6 global collaborators.

The paper as a whole reports these results and caveats: The quantity of clinical and demographic metadata differed by source and by participant and was supplied without curation.

The CDR3 runs 14 residues from the cysteine to the phenylalanine. Here the CDR3 DNA is all that survives: 42 bases in frame from base 1. CDR1 is given as SGHVS and CDR2 as FQNEAQ, both from the germline V gene. V was cut back by 1 base and J by 1 base, leaving a gap of 7 bases between them. TCRbeta CDR3 regions were amplified from genomic DNA using the immunoSEQ Assay, a bias-controlled multiplex PCR. The original methods were these. The number of nucleated cells in each sample was estimated by amplification of reference gene primers within the assay. Sequence reads were collapsed and filtered to measure the absolute abundance of every unique TCRbeta CDR3 rearrangement. For each sample, productive Simpson clonality was calculated as the square root of Simpson's diversity index across productive rearrangements. Here the immuneACCESS table is served through TCRdb, limited to in-frame sequences with V and J called. Missing clones are a known gap in these copies; in checked studies unresolved V genes cover under half, and the rest lacks a known reason. V and J calls and clone size follow that table, whereas D and trimming were derived from the DNA. The sample has more than 95,000 clones on record, roughly 87% of them singletons. Clones ranked in the top ten supply around 6.3% of the sample.

A word on this clone: Its antigen specificity is not known. Nothing much larger sits one base from this clone, and base qualities are not available.

Collaborating institutions collected whole blood in K2EDTA tubes following their own protocols. Collaborator samples were shipped for TCRbeta analysis as frozen whole blood, isolated PBMCs, or DNA extracted from either sample type. The rearranged chain carries TRBV7-8 and TRBJ1-1; no D gene is confidently identified. The material sequenced was peripheral blood. The receptor comes from a man older than 75 with active or convalescent COVID-19. The CDR3 region has the sequence CASSLVTKNTEAFF. The DNA reads as follows: TGTGCCAGCAGCTTAGTAACAAAGAACACTGAAGCTTTCTTT.